Listed here is a single T cell receptor beta chain. Sequencing was performed with immunoSEQ multiplex PCR; in TCRdb, only in-frame clones are kept and a portion is missing. Among 150,000 to 200,000 clones, approximately 86% were seen once, and the ten largest hold about 5%. The data originate from a study of blood T cell repertoires in COVID-19. Study summary: Specimens from acute and convalescent COVID-19 originated in the United States, Italy and Spain. PBMCs, B-cell-depleted T cells, or T cells were the source of the cDNA or gDNA that made up the material.

Looked up from germline, CDR1 is KGHSH and CDR2 is LQKENI. The CDR3 spans 16 residues. Trimming at V came to 2 bases and at J to 0 bases, leaving 6 bases not matched to a gene. The sequenced sample consisted of PBMCs or T cells enriched from blood (not recorded which). This clonotype was obtained from a woman aged 55 to 70 with acute COVID-19. The chain carries TRBV18 and TRBJ2-5; TRBD1 matches 7 bases. The DNA of the CDR3 is TGTGCCAGCTCACCAGGCCTTGGGACAGACCAAGAGACCCAGTACTTC. Translated, it gives CASSPGLGTDQETQYF.